This T cell receptor (beta chain) comes out of a study of T cell responses to AZD1222 COVID-19 vaccine. Overall study: Pooling covered second doses at about 4 or about 12 weeks.

Measured with immunoSEQ multiplex PCR; TCRdb has only the in-frame clones, and not every one. The table lists some 150,000 clones, roughly 89% of them singletons. Study findings and constraints: Two doses of AZD1222 preceded a rise in Spike-specific TCR breadth and depth.

The germline V gene has CDR1 MNHEY and CDR2 SVGEGT. This CDR3 contains 15 residues. V dropped 4 bases and J dropped 7; count of bases not matched to a gene: 9. This clone has more than one count but fewer than ten. What it binds is unknown. The rearrangement links TRBV6-2 or TRBV6-3 to TRBJ2-1, with 8 positions matching TRBD2. The receptor comes from an adult in good health. The sample consisted of peripheral blood, taken on day 0 of AZD1222 vaccination. The CDR3, as DNA: TGTGCCAGCAGTTCGGGTGAGCGGGAGACTAATGAGCAGTTCTTC. It codes for CASSSGERETNEQFF.